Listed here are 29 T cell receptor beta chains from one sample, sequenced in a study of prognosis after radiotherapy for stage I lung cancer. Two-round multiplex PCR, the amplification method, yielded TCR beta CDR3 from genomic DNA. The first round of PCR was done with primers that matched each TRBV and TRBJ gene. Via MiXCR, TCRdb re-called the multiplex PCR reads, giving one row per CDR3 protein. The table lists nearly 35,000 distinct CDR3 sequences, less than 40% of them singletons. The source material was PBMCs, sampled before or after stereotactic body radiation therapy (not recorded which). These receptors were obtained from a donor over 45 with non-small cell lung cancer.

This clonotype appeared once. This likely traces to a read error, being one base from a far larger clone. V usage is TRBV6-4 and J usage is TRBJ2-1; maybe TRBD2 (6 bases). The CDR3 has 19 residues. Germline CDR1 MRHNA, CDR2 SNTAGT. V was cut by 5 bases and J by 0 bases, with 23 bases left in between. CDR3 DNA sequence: TGTGCCAGCAGTATAGCGGTAGCGAATGCTATGAGCTCCTACAATGAGCAGTTCTTC. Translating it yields CASSIAVANAMSSYNEQFF.

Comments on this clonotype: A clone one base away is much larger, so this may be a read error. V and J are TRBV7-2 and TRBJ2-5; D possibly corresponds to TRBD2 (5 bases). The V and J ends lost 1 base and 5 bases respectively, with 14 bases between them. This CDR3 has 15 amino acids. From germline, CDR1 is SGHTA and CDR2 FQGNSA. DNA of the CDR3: TGTGCCAGCAGCTTAGGAGGGAGATGGAGGGAGACCCAGTACTTC. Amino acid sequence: CASSLGGRWRETQYF.

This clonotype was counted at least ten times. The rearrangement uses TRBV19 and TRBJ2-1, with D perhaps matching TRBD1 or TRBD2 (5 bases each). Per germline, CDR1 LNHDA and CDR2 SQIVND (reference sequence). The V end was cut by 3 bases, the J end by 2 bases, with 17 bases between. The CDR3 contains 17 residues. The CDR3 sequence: CASSIGHWGSPYNEQFF. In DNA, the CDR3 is TGTGCCAGTAGTATCGGTCACTGGGGGAGCCCCTACAATGAGCAGTTCTTC. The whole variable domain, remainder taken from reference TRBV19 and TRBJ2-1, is DGGITQSPKYLFRKEGQNVTLSCEQNLNHDAMYWYRQDPGQGLRLIYYSQIVNDFQKGDIAEGYSVSREKKESFPLTVTSAQKNPTAFYLCASSIGHWGSPYNEQFFGPGTRLTVL.

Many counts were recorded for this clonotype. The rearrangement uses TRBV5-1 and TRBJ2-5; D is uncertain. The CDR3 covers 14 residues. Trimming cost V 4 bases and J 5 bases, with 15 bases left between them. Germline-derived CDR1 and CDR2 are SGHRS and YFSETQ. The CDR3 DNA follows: TGCGCCAGCAGCGAACCCAACCGAATGGAGACCCAGTACTTC. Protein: CASSEPNRMETQYF.

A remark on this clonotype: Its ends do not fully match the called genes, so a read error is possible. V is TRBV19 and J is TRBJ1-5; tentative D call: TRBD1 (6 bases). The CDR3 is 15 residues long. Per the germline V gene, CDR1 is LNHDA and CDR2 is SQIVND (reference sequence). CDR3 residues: CASSVQGSRNHPQHF. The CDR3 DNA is TGTGCCAGTAGCGTACAGGGAAGTCGCAATCATCCCCAGCATTTT.

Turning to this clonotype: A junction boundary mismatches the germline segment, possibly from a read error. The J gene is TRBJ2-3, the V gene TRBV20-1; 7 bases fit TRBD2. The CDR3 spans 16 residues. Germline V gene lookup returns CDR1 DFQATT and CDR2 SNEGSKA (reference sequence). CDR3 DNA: TGCAGCGCTGGAGTACGGGAGCGGGATAGCACAGATACGCATTATTTT. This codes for CSAGVRERDSTDTHYF.

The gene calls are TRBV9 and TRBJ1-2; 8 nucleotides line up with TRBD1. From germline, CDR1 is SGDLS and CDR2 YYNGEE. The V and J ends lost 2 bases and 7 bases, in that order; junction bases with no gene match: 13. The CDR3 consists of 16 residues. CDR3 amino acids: CASSVGGQGWCCGYTF. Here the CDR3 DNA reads TGTGCCAGCAGCGTGGGAGGACAGGGCTGGTGTTGTGGCTACACCTTC.

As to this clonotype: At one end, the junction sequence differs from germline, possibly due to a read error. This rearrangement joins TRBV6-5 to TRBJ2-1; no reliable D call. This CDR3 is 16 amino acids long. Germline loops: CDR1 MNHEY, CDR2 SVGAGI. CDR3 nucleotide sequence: TGTGCCAGCAGTTACGGCCACACGAGCTCCTACAATGAGAAGTTCTTC. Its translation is CASSYGHTSSYNEKFF.

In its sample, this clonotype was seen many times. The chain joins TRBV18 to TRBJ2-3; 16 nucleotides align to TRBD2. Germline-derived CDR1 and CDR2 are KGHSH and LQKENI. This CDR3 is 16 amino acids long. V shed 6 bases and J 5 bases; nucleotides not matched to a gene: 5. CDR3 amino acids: CASSPGLAGGQDTQYF. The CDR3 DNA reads TGTGCCAGCTCCCCGGGACTAGCGGGGGGGCAAGATACGCAGTATTTT.

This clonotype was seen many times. CDR3: CASSFGQGRWTGELFF. CDR3 nucleotides: TGTGCCAGCAGTTTCGGACAGGGACGGTGGACCGGGGAGCTGTTTTTT. This chain uses TRBV6-2 or TRBV6-3 with TRBJ2-2; 8 nucleotides agree with TRBD1. The CDR3 sequence is 16 residues long. Per the germline V gene, CDR1 is MNHEY and CDR2 is SVGEGT. Trimming at V came to 4 bases and at J to 5 bases, leaving 9 bases not matched to a gene.

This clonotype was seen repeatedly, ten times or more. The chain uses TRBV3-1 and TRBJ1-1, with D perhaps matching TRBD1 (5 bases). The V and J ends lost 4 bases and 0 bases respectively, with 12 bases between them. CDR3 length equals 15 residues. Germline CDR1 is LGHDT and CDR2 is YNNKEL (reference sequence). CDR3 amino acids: CASSPRDGMNTEAFF. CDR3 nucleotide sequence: TGTGCCAGCAGCCCTCGGGACGGCATGAACACTGAAGCTTTCTTT.

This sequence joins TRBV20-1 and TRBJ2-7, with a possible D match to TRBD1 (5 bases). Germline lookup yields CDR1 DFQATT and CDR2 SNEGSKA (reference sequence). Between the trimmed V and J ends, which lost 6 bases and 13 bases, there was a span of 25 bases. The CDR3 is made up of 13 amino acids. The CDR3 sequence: CSASRSTEGVRYF. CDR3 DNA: TGCAGTGCCTCCCGTTCGACAGAAGGGGTGCGATACTTC.

DNA for the CDR3: TGTGCCAGCAGTTCCAGGGACAGGCGGACCAGCCTGAACACCGGGGAGCTGTTTTTT. Translation gives CASSSRDRRTSLNTGELFF. This rearrangement joins TRBV6-2 or TRBV6-3 to TRBJ2-2; TRBD1 agrees at 8 bases. The germline gives CDR1 MNHEY, CDR2 SVGEGT. This CDR3 spans 19 amino acids. V trimming: 4 bases; J trimming: 1 base; junction bases outside the gene matches: 14.

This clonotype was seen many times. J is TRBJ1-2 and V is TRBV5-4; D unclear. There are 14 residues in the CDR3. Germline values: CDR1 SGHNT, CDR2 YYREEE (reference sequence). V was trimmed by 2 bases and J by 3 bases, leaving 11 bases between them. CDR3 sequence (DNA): TGTGCCAGCAGCTTATCCGGAGTTGACTATGGCTACACCTTC. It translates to CASSLSGVDYGYTF.

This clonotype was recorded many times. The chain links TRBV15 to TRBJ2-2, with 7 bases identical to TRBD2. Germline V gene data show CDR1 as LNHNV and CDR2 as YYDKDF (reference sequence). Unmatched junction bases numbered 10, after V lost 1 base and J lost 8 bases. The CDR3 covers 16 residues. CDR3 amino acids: CATSRGGGFAGGELFF. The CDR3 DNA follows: TGTGCCACCAGCAGAGGGGGGGGTTTTGCAGGTGGGGAGCTGTTTTTT.

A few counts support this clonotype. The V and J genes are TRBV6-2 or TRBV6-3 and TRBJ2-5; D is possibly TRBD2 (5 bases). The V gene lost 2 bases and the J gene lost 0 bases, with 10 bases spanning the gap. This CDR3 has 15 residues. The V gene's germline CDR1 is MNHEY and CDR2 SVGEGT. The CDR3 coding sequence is TGTGCCAGCAGTTACGGCGGACTCCACCAAGAGACCCAGTACTTC. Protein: CASSYGGLHQETQYF.

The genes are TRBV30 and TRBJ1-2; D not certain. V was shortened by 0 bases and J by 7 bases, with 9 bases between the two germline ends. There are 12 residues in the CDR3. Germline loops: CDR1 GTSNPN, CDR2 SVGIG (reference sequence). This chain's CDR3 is CAWSVRGSGYTF. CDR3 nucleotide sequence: TGTGCCTGGAGTGTACGGGGATCTGGCTACACCTTC.

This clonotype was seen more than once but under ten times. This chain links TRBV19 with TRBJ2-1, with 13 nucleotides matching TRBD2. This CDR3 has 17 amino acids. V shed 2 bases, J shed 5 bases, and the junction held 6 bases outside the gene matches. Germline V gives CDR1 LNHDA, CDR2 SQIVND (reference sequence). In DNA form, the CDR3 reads TGTGCCAGTAGTATAACTTATGGACTAGCGGGAGACAATGAGCAGTTCTTC. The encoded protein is CASSITYGLAGDNEQFF.

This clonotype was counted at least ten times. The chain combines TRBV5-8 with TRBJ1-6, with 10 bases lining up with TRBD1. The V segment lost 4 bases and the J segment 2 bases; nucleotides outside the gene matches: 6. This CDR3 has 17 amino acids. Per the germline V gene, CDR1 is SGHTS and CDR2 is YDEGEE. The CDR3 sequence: CASSPGTGAPYNSPLHF. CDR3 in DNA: TGTGCCAGCAGCCCCGGGACAGGGGCCCCCTATAATTCACCCCTCCACTTT. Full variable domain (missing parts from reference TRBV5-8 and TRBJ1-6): EAGVTQSPTHLIKTRGQQATLRCSPISGHTSVYWYQQALGLGLQFLLWYDEGEERNRGNFPPRFSGRQFPNYSSELNVNALELEDSALYLCASSPGTGAPYNSPLHFGNGTRLTVT.

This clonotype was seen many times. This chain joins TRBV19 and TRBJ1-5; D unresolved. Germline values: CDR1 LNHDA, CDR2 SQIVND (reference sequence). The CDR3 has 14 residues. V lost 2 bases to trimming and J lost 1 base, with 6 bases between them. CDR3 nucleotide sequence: TGTGCCAGTAGTATAATAGGGAGCAATCAGCCCCAGCATTTT. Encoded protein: CASSIIGSNQPQHF. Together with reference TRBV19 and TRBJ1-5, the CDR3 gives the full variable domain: DGGITQSPKYLFRKEGQNVTLSCEQNLNHDAMYWYRQDPGQGLRLIYYSQIVNDFQKGDIAEGYSVSREKKESFPLTVTSAQKNPTAFYLCASSIIGSNQPQHFGDGTRLSIL.

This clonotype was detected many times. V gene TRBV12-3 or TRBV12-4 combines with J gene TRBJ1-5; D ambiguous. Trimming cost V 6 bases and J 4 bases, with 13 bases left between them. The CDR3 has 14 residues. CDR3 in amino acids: CASRPDGPNQPQHF. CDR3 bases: TGTGCCAGCAGGCCGGACGGACCAAATCAGCCCCAGCATTTT.

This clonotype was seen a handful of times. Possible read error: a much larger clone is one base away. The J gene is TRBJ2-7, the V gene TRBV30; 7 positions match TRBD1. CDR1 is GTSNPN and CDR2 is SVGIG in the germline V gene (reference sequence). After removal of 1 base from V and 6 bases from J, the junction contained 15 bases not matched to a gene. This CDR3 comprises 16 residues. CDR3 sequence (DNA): TGTGCCTGGAGTGCCGAGACAGGGTTCTTCGGTCGCGAGCAGTACTTC. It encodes CAWSAETGFFGREQYF. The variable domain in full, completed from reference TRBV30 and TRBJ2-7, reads SQTIHQWPATLVQPVGSPLSLECTVEGTSNPNLYWYRQAAGRGLQLLFYSVGIGQISSEVPQNLSASRPQDRQFILSSKKLLLSDSGFYLCAWSAETGFFGREQYFGPGTRLTVT.

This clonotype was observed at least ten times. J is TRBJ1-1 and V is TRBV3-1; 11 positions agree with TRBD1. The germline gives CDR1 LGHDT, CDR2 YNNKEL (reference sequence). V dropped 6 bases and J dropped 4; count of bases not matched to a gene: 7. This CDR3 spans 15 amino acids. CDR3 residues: CASSRMGQGGTEAFF. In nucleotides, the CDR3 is TGTGCCAGCAGTCGAATGGGACAGGGGGGCACTGAAGCTTTCTTT.

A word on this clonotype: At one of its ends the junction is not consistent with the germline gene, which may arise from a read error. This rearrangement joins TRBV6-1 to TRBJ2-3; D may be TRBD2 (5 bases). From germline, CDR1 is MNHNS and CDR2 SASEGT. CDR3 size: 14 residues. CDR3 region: CASSGERDTDTQYF. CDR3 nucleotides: TGCGCCAGCAGCGGTGAAAGGGATACAGATACGCAGTATTTT.

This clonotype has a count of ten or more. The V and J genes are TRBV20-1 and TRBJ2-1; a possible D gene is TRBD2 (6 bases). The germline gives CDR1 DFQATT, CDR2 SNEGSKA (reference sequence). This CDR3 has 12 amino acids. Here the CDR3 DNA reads TGCGGGTGTCCTGGGGGGACGGGTGAGCAGTTCTTC. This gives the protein CGCPGGTGEQFF.

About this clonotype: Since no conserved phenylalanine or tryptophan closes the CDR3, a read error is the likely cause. CDR3 amino acids: CASSLGPSSSYNEQFS. The CDR3 region has the DNA TGCGCCAGCAGCCTGGGACCGTCGAGCTCCTACAATGAGCAGTTCTCC. This chain uses TRBV5-1 with TRBJ2-1, with D possibly called TRBD1 or TRBD2 (5 bases each). With 4 bases removed from V and 0 bases from J, the gap between germline ends came to 14 bases. Germline CDR1 is SGHRS and CDR2 is YFSETQ. The CDR3 extends over 16 amino acids.

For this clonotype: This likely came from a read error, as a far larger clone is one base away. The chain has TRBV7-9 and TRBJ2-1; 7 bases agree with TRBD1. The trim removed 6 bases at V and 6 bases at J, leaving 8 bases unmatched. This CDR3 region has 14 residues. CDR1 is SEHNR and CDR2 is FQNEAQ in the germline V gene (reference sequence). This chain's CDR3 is CASSSKGAGNEQFF. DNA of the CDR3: TGTGCCAGCAGTTCAAAGGGGGCAGGCAATGAGCAGTTCTTC.

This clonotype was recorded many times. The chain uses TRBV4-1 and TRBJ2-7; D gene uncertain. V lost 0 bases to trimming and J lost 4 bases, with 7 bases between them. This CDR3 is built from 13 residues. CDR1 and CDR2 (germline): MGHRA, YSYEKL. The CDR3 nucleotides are TGCGCCAGCAGCCAAGATGTCTGGTACGAGCAGTACTTC. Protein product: CASSQDVWYEQYF.

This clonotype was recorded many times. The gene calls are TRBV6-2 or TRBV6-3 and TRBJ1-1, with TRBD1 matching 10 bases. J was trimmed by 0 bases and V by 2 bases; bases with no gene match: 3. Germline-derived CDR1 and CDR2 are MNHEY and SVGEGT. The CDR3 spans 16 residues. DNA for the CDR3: TGTGCCAGCAGTTACCGGGGACAGGGGATGAACACTGAAGCTTTCTTT. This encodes CASSYRGQGMNTEAFF.